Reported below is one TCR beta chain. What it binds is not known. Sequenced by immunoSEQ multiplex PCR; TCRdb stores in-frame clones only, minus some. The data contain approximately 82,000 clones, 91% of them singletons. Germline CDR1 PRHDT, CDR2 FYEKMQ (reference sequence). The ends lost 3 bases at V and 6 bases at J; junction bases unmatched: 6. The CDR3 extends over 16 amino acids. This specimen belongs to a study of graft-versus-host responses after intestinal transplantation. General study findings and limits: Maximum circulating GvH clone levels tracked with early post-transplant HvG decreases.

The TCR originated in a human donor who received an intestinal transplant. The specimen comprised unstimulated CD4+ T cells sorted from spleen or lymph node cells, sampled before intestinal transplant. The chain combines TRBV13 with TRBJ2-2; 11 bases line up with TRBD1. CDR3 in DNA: TGTGCCAGCAGCTTCAGGACAGGGGGCGCCCCCGGGGAGCTGTTTTTT. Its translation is CASSFRTGGAPGELFF.